This TCR beta chain was recovered during a study of CD8 T cells in ankylosing spondylitis. Study-level points and caveats: Disease-associated clones were reportedly significantly overrepresented in matched ankylosing spondylitis synovial fluid. CD8+ by phenotype, disease-linked clones were relatively rare in peripheral blood. It appeared that ankylosing spondylitis blood was characterized by a TCR beta motif of eight highly homologous variants.

Germline-derived CDR1 and CDR2 are LGHDT and YNNKEL (reference sequence). With 0 bases removed from V and 4 bases from J, the gap between germline ends came to 7 bases. The CDR3 runs 14 residues. The TCR beta libraries were generated through quantitative 5'-RACE incorporating molecular barcodes. From the 5' RACE reads, TCRdb called clonotypes with MiXCR, one entry per CDR3 protein. The sample has approximately 400,000 distinct CDR3 sequences; about 24% are singletons. Turning to this clonotype: Its specificity is not known.

The rearrangement links TRBV3-1 to TRBJ2-1; D remains ambiguous. This TCR derives from a male donor with ankylosing spondylitis. The sample taken for sequencing was blood, either unsorted or a sorted T cell fraction (not recorded which). As DNA, the CDR3 is TGTGCCAGCAGCCAAGACAGGACGTACAATGAGCAGTTCTTC. Translating gives CASSQDRTYNEQFF.